The 28 T cell receptor beta chains below come from one sample, sequenced in a study of blood T cells in healthy people across ages. Next came a second PCR, run for 7 to 11 cycles, which used a sample-barcoded 5' primer along with a J-beta primer mix. TCRdb reprocessed the 5' RACE reads via MiXCR and lists one record per CDR3 protein. The repertoire includes about 1,800,000 distinct CDR3 sequences, approximately 28% of them detected once, and about 7.7% sits in the top ten. Input material: blood. The receptors here all came from a young woman in good health.

This clonotype was seen a handful of times. The chain combines TRBV5-1 with TRBJ1-2; 9 bases fit TRBD1. CDR1 SGHRS and CDR2 YFSETQ come from the germline V gene. CDR3 size: 14 residues. Trimming at V came to 2 bases and at J to 6 bases, leaving 5 bases not matched to a gene. This chain's CDR3 is CASSFADRGNGYTF. The CDR3 DNA sequence: TGCGCCAGCAGCTTCGCGGACAGGGGAAATGGCTACACCTTC.

This clonotype was seen a few times. The chain carries TRBV19 and TRBJ2-1, with D uncertain. The CDR3 is 15 residues long. CDR1 and CDR2 (germline): LNHDA, SQIVND (reference sequence). V lost 0 bases, J lost 8 bases, and 14 bases lay in between. DNA for the CDR3: TGTGCCAGTAGTATAGAGGGCCCTCGGGCGTATGAGCAGTTCTTC. Amino acid sequence: CASSIEGPRAYEQFF.

This chain links TRBV5-1 with TRBJ2-1, with D possibly TRBD2 on 6 matching bases. Trimming shortened V by 4 bases and J by 6 bases, and 17 bases separated the two germline ends. Germline lookup yields CDR1 SGHRS and CDR2 YFSETQ. This CDR3 comprises 15 residues. CDR3 nucleotide sequence: TGCGCCAGCAGCCCCGGGACTCCAGTTCCCAATGAGCAGTTCTTC. As protein: CASSPGTPVPNEQFF. The complete variable domain, with remaining parts taken from reference TRBV5-1 and TRBJ2-1, reads KAGVTQTPRYLIKTRGQQVTLSCSPISGHRSVSWYQQTPGQGLQFLFEYFSETQRNKGNFPGRFSGRQFSNSRSEMNVSTLELGDSALYLCASSPGTPVPNEQFFGPGTRLTVL.

The chain employs TRBV12-3 or TRBV12-4 and TRBJ1-1; D ambiguous. This CDR3 comprises 17 residues. Deletions cut 4 bases from V and 0 bases from J, with 18 bases between. The CDR3 here is CASSSVPGETMNTEAFF. The CDR3 DNA sequence: TGTGCCAGCAGTTCCGTCCCTGGGGAAACAATGAACACTGAAGCTTTCTTT.

This clonotype has ten or more counts. The chain joins TRBV20-1 to TRBJ2-5; maybe TRBD2 (5 bases). V shed 6 bases and J shed 7 bases, with 15 bases lying between them. Germline V gene sequence: CDR1 DFQATT, CDR2 SNEGSKA (reference sequence). The CDR3 length is 12 residues. In DNA form, the CDR3 reads TGCAGTGCGTCGGACCGGGGAGCGACCCAGTACTTC. This codes for CSASDRGATQYF.

This rearrangement joins TRBV3-1 to TRBJ2-3, with 7 bases fitting TRBD2. The ends lost 4 bases at V and 2 bases at J; junction bases unmatched: 9. From germline, CDR1 is LGHDT and CDR2 YNNKEL (reference sequence). The CDR3 has 16 residues. The CDR3 DNA follows: TGTGCCAGCAGCCGCTCTCTCGGGGGGTACACAGATACGCAGTATTTT. The encoded protein is CASSRSLGGYTDTQYF.

J is TRBJ1-1 and V is TRBV4-3, with a weak D call TRBD1 (6 bases). Trimming removed 0 bases at V and 4 bases at J, with 12 bases between. Per the germline V gene, CDR1 is LGHNA and CDR2 is YSLEER. The CDR3 length is 15 residues. This chain's CDR3 is CASSQEGGGGTEAFF. CDR3 nucleotide sequence: TGCGCCAGCAGCCAAGAGGGGGGCGGCGGCACTGAAGCTTTCTTT.

V gene TRBV4-1 combines with J gene TRBJ1-6; the match to TRBD1 covers 8 bases. Germline V CDR1 and CDR2: MGHRA, YSYEKL. V trimming: 1 base; J trimming: 10 bases; junction bases outside the gene matches: 9. There are 16 residues in the CDR3. In nucleotides, the CDR3 is TGCGCCAGCAGCCAAGGTTCACAGGGGGGAGACTCACCCCTCCACTTT. This encodes CASSQGSQGGDSPLHF.

This clonotype was seen ten or more times. This sequence joins TRBV6-2 or TRBV6-3 and TRBJ2-7, with D hard to call. This CDR3 has 13 residues. V lost 2 bases and J lost 5, with 10 bases in between. Looked up from germline, CDR1 is MNHEY and CDR2 is SVGEGT. The CDR3 nucleotides read TGTGCCAGCAGTTACAGGGTTTTGGACGAGCAGTACTTC. Its protein is CASSYRVLDEQYF.

This chain links TRBV7-2 with TRBJ2-5, with 8 bases fitting TRBD2. V was clipped by 0 bases and J by 5 bases; unmatched bases: 11. Looked up from germline, CDR1 is SGHTA and CDR2 is FQGNSA. The CDR3 spans 17 residues. The CDR3 reads CASSLARPGTSGETQYF. The CDR3 region has the DNA TGTGCCAGCAGCTTAGCACGTCCCGGGACTAGTGGGGAGACCCAGTACTTC.

J is TRBJ1-1 and V is TRBV7-2; 7 bases fit TRBD1. CDR3 length: 16 residues. Germline lookup yields CDR1 SGHTA and CDR2 FQGNSA. The V gene end was trimmed by 5 bases and the J gene end by 1 base; junction bases not matched to a gene: 10. The DNA for the CDR3 is TGTGCCAGCAGCCCGAGACAGGGATGGGAGAACACTGAAGCTTTCTTT. Translation: CASSPRQGWENTEAFF.

The J gene is TRBJ1-1, the V gene TRBV20-1, with D tentatively TRBD1 (6 bases). The germline V and J ends were trimmed by 3 bases and 5 bases, with 16 bases remaining between them. Germline CDR1 DFQATT, CDR2 SNEGSKA (reference sequence). This CDR3 has 14 residues. The CDR3 DNA is TGCAGTGCTAGCCCTGAGGGGGGCGAGACTGAAGCTTTCTTT. Amino acid sequence: CSASPEGGETEAFF.

This clonotype was counted at least ten times. The J gene is TRBJ1-1, the V gene TRBV20-1; no clear D. Germline V gene lookup returns CDR1 DFQATT and CDR2 SNEGSKA (reference sequence). CDR3 size: 13 residues. V lost 3 bases, J lost 2 bases, and 10 bases lay in between. The CDR3 DNA is TGCAGTGCTAGCTCGGGCGTTAACACTGAAGCTTTCTTT. Amino acids: CSASSGVNTEAFF.

This clonotype was seen more than once but under ten times. This chain links TRBV5-1 with TRBJ2-1; 9 nucleotides agree with TRBD2. CDR1 and CDR2 (germline): SGHRS, YFSETQ. This CDR3 is built from 16 residues. Unmatched junction bases numbered 10, after V lost 5 bases and J lost 4 bases. The CDR3 loop reads CASRGGGTSPYNEQFF. The CDR3 DNA is TGCGCCAGCAGGGGTGGGGGGACTAGCCCTTACAATGAGCAGTTCTTC. The whole variable domain, filled in from reference TRBV5-1 and TRBJ2-1, reads KAGVTQTPRYLIKTRGQQVTLSCSPISGHRSVSWYQQTPGQGLQFLFEYFSETQRNKGNFPGRFSGRQFSNSRSEMNVSTLELGDSALYLCASRGGGTSPYNEQFFGPGTRLTVL.

This clonotype was seen only a few times. The J gene is TRBJ2-3, the V gene TRBV28; 9 bases fit TRBD1. The junction had 9 bases not matched to a gene; V was cut back by 6 bases and J by 5 bases. CDR3 length equals 15 residues. Germline CDR1 reads MDHEN; CDR2 reads SYDVKM. CDR3 sequence reads: CASSRPGTGIDTQYF. CDR3 nucleotides: TGTGCCAGCAGCCGTCCCGGGACAGGGATAGATACGCAGTATTTT.

The chain employs TRBV2 and TRBJ2-5; TRBD2 matches at 9 bases. With V trimmed by 4 bases and J by 5 bases, 8 bases remained unmatched. Germline values: CDR1 SNHLY, CDR2 FYNNEI. There are 15 residues in the CDR3. The CDR3 loop reads CASSAALAGMETQYF. The CDR3 DNA is TGTGCCAGCAGTGCGGCACTAGCGGGTATGGAGACCCAGTACTTC.

This clonotype was recorded a few times. The gene calls are TRBV5-1 and TRBJ1-5; TRBD1 aligns across 8 bases. The CDR3 has 15 amino acids. V gave up 0 bases and J gave up 7 bases; unmatched junction bases: 6. Per germline, CDR1 SGHRS and CDR2 YFSETQ. The CDR3: CASSLGTGNGQPQHF. CDR3 DNA: TGCGCCAGCAGCTTGGGGACAGGGAACGGCCAGCCCCAGCATTTT.

In its sample, this clonotype was seen many times. This sequence joins TRBV29-1 and TRBJ1-2, with D unclear. This CDR3 comprises 15 residues. Trimming left V 6 bases short and J 2 bases short, with 19 bases between. Germline V gene lookup returns CDR1 SQVTM and CDR2 ANQGSEA. Written as DNA, the CDR3 is TGCAGCGTCCTTGGGGTGACCCACACAAACTATGGCTACACCTTC. This translates into CSVLGVTHTNYGYTF. The full variable domain, its missing parts supplied by reference TRBV29-1 and TRBJ1-2, is SAVISQKPSRDICQRGTSLTIQCQVDSQVTMMFWYRQQPGQSLTLIATANQGSEATYESGFVIDKFPISRPNLTFSTLTVSNMSPEDSSIYLCSVLGVTHTNYGYTFGSGTRLTVV.

At least ten counts were recorded for this clonotype. The genes are TRBV9 and TRBJ2-6, with D uncertain. V lost 4 bases, J lost 3 bases, and 23 bases lay in between. The CDR3 runs 19 residues. Germline V CDR1 and CDR2: SGDLS, YYNGEE. The CDR3 sequence is CASSPPSGTVTGGANVLTF. DNA of the CDR3: TGTGCCAGCAGCCCGCCGTCCGGTACGGTGACCGGTGGGGCCAACGTCCTGACTTTC.

This rearrangement joins TRBV20-1 to TRBJ1-6; a weak D match, TRBD1 (5 bases). The germline V gene encodes CDR1 DFQATT and CDR2 SNEGSKA (reference sequence). Trimming left V 0 bases short and J 6 bases short, with 15 bases between. The CDR3 sequence is 16 residues long. Here the CDR3 DNA reads TGCAGTGCTAGAGAGGGACCTTACGACCGTAATTCACCCCTCCACTTT. It specifies CSAREGPYDRNSPLHF.

The V and J genes are TRBV5-4 and TRBJ2-4; 9 bases are a match to TRBD1. CDR1 is SGHNT, CDR2 YYREEE, per germline (reference sequence). The J segment lost 7 bases and the V segment lost 4 bases, leaving 3 bases of the junction unmatched. This CDR3 contains 13 residues. For the CDR3, the DNA is TGTGCCAGCAGCACCGGGACAGGGAACATTCAGTACTTC. Translating gives CASSTGTGNIQYF.

This clonotype was observed many times. The V and J genes are TRBV10-3 and TRBJ2-5; D assignment may be TRBD1 or TRBD2 (5 bases each). Per the germline V gene, CDR1 is ENHRY and CDR2 is SYGVKD. CDR3 size: 15 residues. The ends were cut back, 4 bases at V and 3 bases at J, with 15 bases in the middle. CDR3 bases: TGTGCCATCAGTGCCTCGGGAAGGGGAGAAGAGACCCAGTACTTC. This gives the protein CAISASGRGEETQYF.

CDR3 amino acids: CASSQVGYSEKLFF. The CDR3, as DNA: TGCGCCAGCAGCCAAGTGGGCTATAGTGAAAAACTGTTTTTT. The V call is TRBV4-3, the J call TRBJ1-4; D gene uncertain. CDR1 is LGHNA and CDR2 is YSLEER in the germline V gene. The CDR3 sequence is 14 residues long. V shed 1 base and J shed 7 bases, with 10 bases lying between them.

A remark on this clonotype: A read error may be the cause here, since a much bigger clone is one base away. The chain is built from TRBV9 and TRBJ2-1; 7 bases fit TRBD2. CDR1 SGDLS and CDR2 YYNGEE come from the germline V gene. There are 13 residues in the CDR3. J lost 13 bases, V lost 4 bases, and 11 bases had no gene match. CDR3 nucleotides: TGTGCCAGCAGCAAACAACTGCGGGAGACCCAGTTCTTC. Its translation: CASSKQLRETQFF.

The gene calls are TRBV19 and TRBJ2-2, with 13 bases lining up with TRBD2. The V gene end was trimmed by 6 bases and the J gene end by 3 bases; junction bases not matched to a gene: 4. CDR1 is LNHDA and CDR2 is SQIVND in the germline V gene (reference sequence). This CDR3 is 16 amino acids long. The CDR3 DNA is TGTGCCAGTAGAAAGGGACTAGCGGGGTACACCGGGGAGCTGTTTTTT. Amino acid sequence: CASRKGLAGYTGELFF.

The table lists this clonotype with a few counts. CDR3 sequence reads: CASSYWGTRDYGYTF. The CDR3 nucleotides read TGTGCCAGCAGTTACTGGGGGACAAGGGACTATGGCTACACCTTC. The J gene is TRBJ1-2, the V gene TRBV6-6, with D possibly being TRBD1 (6 bases). V lost 1 base to trimming and J lost 3 bases, with 12 bases between them. The germline CDR1 and CDR2 sequences are MNHNY and SVGAGI (reference sequence). The CDR3 is 15 amino acids.

The sample holds a few counts of this clonotype. The chain has TRBV10-2 and TRBJ2-5, with 11 bases that match TRBD2. The CDR3 sequence is 14 residues long. J gave up 4 bases and V 6 bases, and 4 bases lay outside the gene matches. Germline loops: CDR1 WSHSY, CDR2 SAAADI. The DNA of the CDR3 is TGCGCCAGCAGCGAACTAGCGGGGGTAGAGACCCAGTACTTC. The encoded protein is CASSELAGVETQYF.

Ten or more counts support this clonotype. The rearrangement joins TRBV18 to TRBJ1-4; 8 bases match TRBD1. Germline V gene sequence: CDR1 KGHSH, CDR2 LQKENI. Trimming took 6 bases from V and 0 from J; bases not matched to a gene: 6. The CDR3 length is 16 residues. CDR3 in amino acids: CASSPGQVTTNEKLFF. CDR3 DNA sequence: TGTGCCAGCTCCCCGGGACAGGTCACAACTAATGAAAAACTGTTTTTT.